The clone carrying this T cell receptor beta chain was observed a single time. The conserved phenylalanine or tryptophan normally closing the CDR3 is absent here, so this likely arose from a read error. It is unclear where the CDR3 begins or ends on the DNA, so no DNA is shown, and the CDR3 is as TCRdb lists it. Each patient experienced a relapse that followed autologous stem cell transplantation, and brentuximab vedotin exposure varied. Sequencing used immunoSEQ multiplex PCR; TCRdb keeps in-frame clones, though not all of them. Of 70,000 to 80,000 clones in the sample, under 95% were seen once. This entry is derived from a study of PD-1 blockade in classical Hodgkin lymphoma. The CDR3 numbers 10 amino acids, ends counted. The V gene's germline CDR1 is SGHTA and CDR2 FQGTGA.

The chain uses TRBV7-3 and TRBJ1-1. This clonotype was sampled from a human donor with classical Hodgkin lymphoma. The material sequenced was peripheral blood mononuclear cells (PBMCs), taken at baseline. The CDR3 is CASSSSRRGR.